The clone carrying this T cell receptor (beta chain) showed up just a few times. TCRdb called the 5' RACE reads again in MiXCR, with one record for every CDR3 protein. The table shows 70,000 to 75,000 distinct CDR3 sequences, with 12% occurring only once. This sample stems from a study of early T cells in non-severe SARS-CoV-2 infection. From germline, CDR1 is SQVTM and CDR2 ANQGSEA. The CDR3 consists of 13 residues. Trimming took 5 bases from V and 8 from J; bases not matched to a gene: 6. Sequencing used whole blood. V gene TRBV29-1 combines with J gene TRBJ1-2; 12 bases fit TRBD1. The TCR was taken from an adult who was a healthcare worker with PCR-confirmed SARS-CoV-2 infection or an uninfected control (not recorded which). CDR3 coding DNA: TGCAGCGTTCCCGGGACAGGGGGCGCAGGCTACACCTTC. Residues: CSVPGTGGAGYTF.